Detailed here is one T cell receptor (beta chain). Its target is unknown. Assay: immunoSEQ multiplex PCR; the TCRdb copy retains only in-frame clones and omits some. The sample lists tens of thousands of clones, 65% to 85% occurring once. Germline V gene lookup returns CDR1 SGHTA and CDR2 FQGNSA. Between the trimmed V and J ends, which lost 1 base and 6 bases, there was a span of 9 bases. The CDR3 has 13 residues. These data originate in a study of radiation and T cells in renal cell carcinoma. Looking at the study overall: Nephrectomy followed 15 Gy stereotactic body radiation by 4 weeks. Findings and caveats of the study: Top tumor clonotypes rose in blood 2 weeks post-radiation, then contracted.

Time point of the sample: blood 2 weeks post-SBRT. Treatment noted: 15 Gy SBRT to primary tumor, nephrectomy 4 weeks later. Radiation-treated patients gave blood at baseline, week 2 and week 4. Sequenced material: blood, taken from a patient whose treatment included radiotherapy and nephrectomy. The clonotype comes from a man between 60 and 75 years old with renal cell carcinoma. This chain joins TRBV7-2 and TRBJ2-5; the D is unclear. CDR3 sequence: CASSLEAEKTQYF. The CDR3 DNA follows: TGTGCCAGCAGCTTAGAGGCCGAAAAGACCCAGTACTTC.